This T cell receptor beta chain emerged from a study of blood T cell repertoires in COVID-19 (TCRdb year 2020). About the study as a whole: Samples from collaborators originated in the United States, Italy and Spain and spanned both the acute and convalescent phases of COVID-19. The prospective study material was composed of cDNA or gDNA derived from T cells, B-cell-depleted T cells, or PBMCs. Subjects who had been exposed to COVID-19, were actively infected with it, or had recovered from it provided the deeply sampled blood TCRbeta repertoires that made up the dataset. The repertoires were made available in a free public database intended to serve as a resource for research on the immune response to SARS-CoV-2. Samples came from the ongoing ImmuneRACE study (first 160 participants) plus 1,254 subjects from 6 global collaborators. Nearly every sample came with metadata listing a de-identified subject ID, COVID-19 status, age in years and sex. Where available, HLA class I and class II types were obtained from metadata supplied by the sample provider rather than from assay-based typing. The paper's findings and limits, for the study overall: How much clinical and demographic metadata was included differed by source and by participant, and the metadata was provided uncurated.

V is reduced by 6 bases and J by 1 base, leaving a spacing of 12 bases between them. The CDR1 and CDR2 encoded by the germline V gene are SNHLY and FYNNEI. The CDR3 contains 14 residues, cysteine and phenylalanine counted. Left in the record is the CDR3 DNA by itself, 42 bases read in frame from the first base. The immunoSEQ Assay, a bias-controlled multiplex PCR, was used to amplify TCRbeta CDR3 regions from genomic DNA. In the authors' own workflow: Nucleated cell counts per sample were estimated from amplification of reference gene primers within the assay. Sequence reads were collapsed and filtered to measure the absolute abundance of every unique TCRbeta CDR3 rearrangement. For each sample, productive Simpson clonality was calculated as the square root of Simpson's diversity index over productive rearrangements. TCRdb stores this immuneACCESS table with in-frame sequences only. Part of the clones is absent; in the studies checked, under half of the shortfall reflects unresolved V genes, and no reason is known for the rest. Clone size and the V and J calls come from that table; the DNA yielded D and trimming. The table for this sample lists about 190,000 clones; around 84% of them were counted only once. The ten largest clonotypes hold roughly a fifth of the sample.

Collaborating institutions collected whole blood in K2EDTA tubes following their own protocols. For TCRbeta analysis, collaborator samples were shipped as frozen whole blood, as isolated PBMCs, or as DNA extracted from either sample type. This clone showed up just a few times. Its antigen specificity is not known. Base qualities are not recorded, but no much larger clone differs from it by a single base. Recombination joined TRBV2 with TRBJ1-1; the D gene is perhaps TRBD1, from 5 matching bases. What was sequenced was peripheral blood. The TCR sequence derives from a human donor in a cohort sampled during active COVID-19. The CDR3 here reads CASSLSGGNTEAFF. The DNA sequence is given as TGTGCCAGCAGCTTATCCGGGGGGAACACTGAAGCTTTCTTT. The variable domain in full, with residues beyond the CDR3 obtained from the reference TRBV2 and TRBJ1-1 genes, is EPEVTQTPSHQVTQMGQEVILRCVPISNHLYFYWYRQILGQKVEFLVSFYNNEISEKSEIFDDQFSVERPDGSNFTLKIRSTKLEDSAMYFCASSLSGGNTEAFFGQGTRLTVV.